This entry lists 18 T cell receptor beta chains sequenced from one sample in a study of cytomegalovirus exposure and HLA in healthy donors. Vbeta (60) and Jbeta (13) primers were used in the PCR. Using immunoSEQ multiplex PCR, the repertoire was profiled, and TCRdb retains in-frame clones only, with some absent. The sample lists 150,000 to 200,000 clones; less than 90% were seen once. Input material: PBMCs. The receptors shown here come from a girl in the first two years of life in good health and CMV-seronegative.

CDR3 bases: TGTGCCAGCAGCGTACAGGAAGGGCGTCAGCCCCAGCATTTT. Amino acid sequence: CASSVQEGRQPQHF. The chain carries TRBV2 and TRBJ1-5, with TRBD1 as a possible D gene (5 bases). V was cut by 6 bases and J by 6 bases, with 15 bases left in between. This CDR3 spans 14 amino acids. Germline assignment: CDR1 SNHLY and CDR2 FYNNEI.

The V call is TRBV4-1, the J call TRBJ1-5; D uncertain. The ends were cut back, 5 bases at V and 7 bases at J, with 12 bases in the middle. This CDR3 region has 13 residues. Per germline, CDR1 MGHRA and CDR2 YSYEKL. The DNA of the CDR3 is TGCGCCAGCAGCTCCGGAGGGCGGCAGCCCCAGCATTTT. Its protein product is CASSSGGRQPQHF.

With regard to this clone: In the same sample, other DNA sequences code for this CDR3. The chain employs TRBV6-5 and TRBJ2-7, with 9 bases identical to TRBD1. This CDR3 comprises 15 residues. Trimming at V came to 0 bases and at J to 1 base, leaving 1 base not matched to a gene. CDR1 and CDR2 (germline): MNHEY, SVGAGI. DNA for the CDR3: TGTGCCAGCAGTTACTCGGGACAGGGTTCCTACGAGCAGTACTTC. It encodes CASSYSGQGSYEQYF.

The chain combines TRBV5-6 with TRBJ2-3; D possibly corresponds to TRBD2 (5 bases). The CDR3 totals 12 residues. CDR1 is SGHDT, CDR2 YYEEEE, per germline. The V end was cut by 8 bases, the J end by 1 base, with 8 bases between. The CDR3 sequence: CASDSGTDTQYF. CDR3 DNA sequence: TGTGCCAGTGATAGCGGCACAGATACGCAGTATTTT.

The chain carries TRBV6-1 and TRBJ2-5; D is unclear. The J call may be incorrect, as the DNA end agrees better with TRBJ2-7. This CDR3 comprises 11 residues. Germline V gene sequence: CDR1 MNHNS, CDR2 SASEGT. CDR3 bases: TGTGCCAGCAGTGGGTCCTACGAGCAGTACTTC. Amino acids: CASSGSYEQYF.

This clone showed up just once. The chain couples TRBV10-3 to TRBJ1-2; TRBD1 matches 7 bases. CDR1 and CDR2 (germline): ENHRY, SYGVKD. The CDR3 extends over 14 amino acids. V lost 4 bases, J lost 7 bases, and 9 bases stayed unmatched. CDR3 coding DNA: TGTGCCATCAGTGGGAAGACAGGGTCTTTTGGCTACACCTTC. Translation: CAISGKTGSFGYTF.

The chain is built from TRBV30 and TRBJ2-7, with 8 bases lining up with TRBD2. The trim removed 0 bases at V and 4 bases at J, leaving 2 bases unmatched. Germline V CDR1 and CDR2: GTSNPN, SVGIG (reference sequence). The CDR3 is 13 amino acids. CDR3: CAWSVPGGYEQYF. CDR3 DNA: TGTGCCTGGAGTGTACCGGGGGGGTACGAGCAGTACTTC.

The chain joins TRBV9 to TRBJ2-2; 9 nucleotides line up with TRBD2. Unmatched junction bases numbered 7, after V lost 0 bases and J lost 7 bases. The germline gives CDR1 SGDLS, CDR2 YYNGEE. The CDR3 runs to 16 residues. CDR3: CASSVGLAGPSGELFF. Here the CDR3 DNA reads TGTGCCAGCAGCGTAGGGCTAGCGGGACCTAGCGGGGAGCTGTTTTTT.

This chain joins TRBV7-3 and TRBJ1-3, with TRBD1 as a possible D gene (6 bases). The ends were cut back, 2 bases at V and 4 bases at J, with 9 bases in the middle. The CDR3 covers 14 residues. Germline V gene lookup returns CDR1 SGHTA and CDR2 FQGTGA. CDR3 DNA: TGTGCCAGCAGCTTATACAGGGCAGGAAACACCATATATTTT. Translated: CASSLYRAGNTIYF.

The chain employs TRBV23-1 and TRBJ2-7, with D unclear. TRBV23-1 is reported as an ORF; its role is uncertain. The CDR3 spans 9 residues. Trimming shortened V by 8 bases and J by 4 bases, and 3 bases separated the two germline ends. Here the CDR3 reads CASLYEQYF. The CDR3 coding sequence is TGCGCCAGCCTGTACGAGCAGTACTTC.

CDR3 loop: CASSKECAGGPHNEQFF. In DNA, the CDR3 is TGTGCCAGCAGCAAAGAATGTGCGGGAGGGCCCCACAATGAGCAGTTCTTC. The chain has TRBV21-1 and TRBJ2-1; the tabulated D call, TRBD2, remains unverified against the DNA. TRBV21-1 is a listed pseudogene. The CDR3 contains 17 residues.

This chain connects TRBV7-3 to TRBJ1-2; D call uncertain. The CDR3 totals 13 residues. Germline CDR1 is SGHTA and CDR2 is FQGTGA. Trimming left V 4 bases short and J 13 bases short, with 19 bases between. CDR3 DNA sequence: TGTGCCAGCAGCTCCGGTGACATTGCCGAAGGCACCTTC. The encoded protein is CASSSGDIAEGTF. The complete variable domain, with remaining parts taken from reference TRBV7-3 and TRBJ1-2, reads GAGVSQTPSNKVTEKGKYVELRCDPISGHTALYWYRQSLGQGPEFLIYFQGTGAADDSGLPNDRFFAVRPEGSVSTLKIQRTERGDSAVYLCASSSGDIAEGTFGSGTRLTVV.

The chain joins TRBV7-9 to TRBJ1-5, with D maybe TRBD1 (5 bases). This CDR3 is built from 13 residues. Germline V gene sequence: CDR1 SEHNR, CDR2 FQNEAQ (reference sequence). Trimming took 3 bases from V and 7 from J, leaving 10 bases between them. The CDR3 spells CASSLKGEQPQHF. DNA for the CDR3: TGTGCCAGCAGCTTGAAAGGGGAACAGCCCCAGCATTTT.

CDR3 nucleotides: TGTGCCTGGAGGCGGGGACTGGGCACAGATACGCAGTATTTT. Encoded protein: CAWRRGLGTDTQYF. V gene TRBV30 combines with J gene TRBJ2-3; D is perhaps TRBD2 (6 bases). Trimming shortened V by 3 bases and J by 1 base, and 11 bases separated the two germline ends. Germline V gene lookup returns CDR1 GTSNPN and CDR2 SVGIG (reference sequence). This CDR3 has 14 amino acids.

The chain recombines TRBV5-3 with TRBJ2-5; unclear D gene. TRBV5-3 is recorded as an ORF, its role being uncertain. The CDR3 is 12 residues long. V gave up 1 base and J gave up 4 bases, with 5 bases separating them. In DNA form, the CDR3 reads TGTGCCAGAAGCTTGTGGGCAGAGACCCAGTACTTC. It is translated as CARSLWAETQYF.

This rearrangement joins TRBV9 to TRBJ2-4; TRBD2 agrees at 14 bases. V dropped 2 bases and J dropped 7; count of bases not matched to a gene: 5. This CDR3 comprises 16 residues. The V gene's germline CDR1 is SGDLS and CDR2 YYNGEE. The CDR3 sequence: CASSVTSGGAGNIQYF. The CDR3 nucleotides are TGTGCCAGCAGCGTGACTAGCGGGGGGGCCGGGAACATTCAGTACTTC.

The CDR3 region is CASSLFGGPTATNEKLFF. The CDR3 DNA sequence: TGTGCCAGCAGTTTATTTGGAGGGCCGACTGCAACTAATGAAAAACTGTTTTTT. V and J are TRBV27 and TRBJ1-4; the D is unclear. The CDR3 spans 18 residues. V was shortened by 1 base and J by 0 bases, with 15 bases between the two germline ends. Germline V gene data show CDR1 as MNHEY and CDR2 as SMNVEV (reference sequence).

The chain uses TRBV11-2 and TRBJ1-1; D perhaps matches TRBD1 (6 bases). The germline CDR1 and CDR2 sequences are SGHAT and FQNNGV. The CDR3 extends over 15 amino acids. The V end lost 2 bases, the J end lost 5 bases, and 15 bases lay between the germline ends. CDR3 sequence (DNA): TGTGCCAGCAGCTTATTGGGGGGGCGGAGGACTGAAGCTTTCTTT. Amino acids: CASSLLGGRRTEAFF.